Listed below are T cell receptor beta chains from one sample, sequenced in a study of T cells in Graves' hyperthyroidism and ophthalmopathy. TCRdb reprocessed the multiplex PCR reads via MiXCR and lists one record per CDR3 protein. Here the sample spans under 400,000 distinct CDR3 sequences, about 25% being singletons. The sequenced sample consisted of blood. These TCRs come from a man aged 50 to 60 with Graves' hyperthyroidism. Each CDR3 is given with its conserved first and last residue. D genes are given only for firm matches. Clone size is given for some rows only: seen once, a few or many times, or a class if the clone is expanded.

j_call: TRBJ1-5
clone_size: .
d_call: .
v_call: TRBV24-1
cdr3_aa: CATSEGGGQPQHF
cdr3_nt: TGTGCCACCAGTGAAGGTGGGGGGCAGCCCCAGCATTTT

j_call: TRBJ2-3
clone_size: .
d_call: TRBD1
v_call: TRBV6-1
cdr3_aa: CASSASGTGGTDTQYF
cdr3_nt: TGTGCCAGCAGTGCGTCCGGGACAGGGGGCACAGATACGCAGTATTTT

j_call: TRBJ2-7
clone_size: .
d_call: TRBD1
v_call: TRBV24-1
cdr3_aa: CATSDPTTGRYEQYF
cdr3_nt: TGTGCCACCAGTGACCCTACGACAGGGCGTTACGAGCAGTACTTC

j_call: TRBJ1-1
clone_size: many
d_call: .
v_call: TRBV7-8
cdr3_aa: CASSLGGRDTEAFF
cdr3_nt: TGTGCCAGCAGCTTGGGTGGCAGGGACACTGAAGCTTTCTTT

j_call: TRBJ2-7
clone_size: .
d_call: TRBD2
v_call: TRBV5-1
cdr3_aa: CASSQLTSGSSYEQYF
cdr3_nt: TGCGCCAGCAGCCAACTAACTAGCGGGAGTTCCTACGAGCAGTACTTC

j_call: TRBJ2-1
clone_size: many
d_call: .
v_call: TRBV7-3
cdr3_aa: CASSLRPGDEQFF
cdr3_nt: TGTGCCAGCAGCTTAAGGCCAGGGGATGAGCAGTTCTTC

j_call: TRBJ2-5
clone_size: .
d_call: .
v_call: TRBV20-1
cdr3_aa: CSATRQGRAETQYF
cdr3_nt: TGCAGTGCTACTAGACAGGGGAGGGCAGAGACCCAGTACTTC

j_call: TRBJ1-6
clone_size: .
d_call: .
v_call: TRBV24-1
cdr3_aa: CATSDFRTDLLSYNSPLHF
cdr3_nt: TGTGCCACCAGTGATTTTCGGACAGACCTACTCTCCTATAATTCACCCCTCCACTTT

j_call: TRBJ2-3
clone_size: few
d_call: TRBD2
v_call: TRBV5-8
cdr3_aa: CASSNPRAGGRTDTQYF
cdr3_nt: TGTGCCAGCAGCAACCCCAGGGCGGGAGGGCGCACAGATACGCAGTATTTT

j_call: TRBJ1-5
clone_size: .
d_call: TRBD1
v_call: TRBV2
cdr3_aa: CASSRDSDQPQHF
cdr3_nt: TGTGCCAGCAGTCGGGACAGCGATCAGCCCCAGCATTTT

j_call: TRBJ1-5
clone_size: many
d_call: .
v_call: TRBV28
cdr3_aa: CASLAPGSHQPQHF
cdr3_nt: TGTGCCAGCTTAGCCCCAGGCAGTCATCAGCCCCAGCATTTT

j_call: TRBJ1-2
clone_size: .
d_call: TRBD1
v_call: TRBV6-1
cdr3_aa: CASKKSTGVVHYGYTF
cdr3_nt: TGTGCCAGCAAAAAATCAACAGGGGTTGTACACTATGGCTACACCTTC

j_call: TRBJ2-1
clone_size: .
d_call: .
v_call: TRBV6-1
cdr3_aa: CASSRERWNEQFF
cdr3_nt: TGTGCCAGCAGTAGAGAACGATGGAATGAGCAGTTCTTC

j_call: TRBJ2-1
clone_size: many
d_call: TRBD2
v_call: TRBV11-2
cdr3_aa: CASSSLAGGNEQFF
cdr3_nt: TGTGCCAGCAGCTCATTAGCGGGAGGAAACGAGCAGTTCTTC

j_call: TRBJ1-2
clone_size: few
d_call: .
v_call: TRBV20-1
cdr3_aa: CSARVALGRILTTVGYTF
cdr3_nt: TGCAGTGCTAGAGTGGCCCTCGGCCGTATCCTAACTACGGTTGGCTACACCTTC

j_call: TRBJ2-7
clone_size: many
d_call: .
v_call: TRBV5-1
cdr3_aa: CASSLVGGYEQYF
cdr3_nt: TGTGCCAGCAGCTTAGTCGGGGGCTACGAGCAGTACTTC

j_call: TRBJ2-3
clone_size: .
d_call: TRBD1
v_call: TRBV14
cdr3_aa: CASSQGWRQGAYTQYF
cdr3_nt: TGTGCTAGCAGCCAAGGATGGAGACAGGGGGCCTATACGCAGTATTTT

j_call: TRBJ2-2
clone_size: .
d_call: .
v_call: TRBV13
cdr3_aa: CASSSMTRNTGELFF
cdr3_nt: TGTGCCAGCAGCTCTATGACACGGAACACCGGGGAGCTGTTTTTT

j_call: TRBJ1-1
clone_size: .
d_call: TRBD1
v_call: TRBV28
cdr3_aa: CASSSLDRMLAGTEAFF
cdr3_nt: TGTGCCAGCAGTTCTCTGGACAGGATGTTAGCCGGCACTGAAGCTTTCTTT

j_call: TRBJ2-3
clone_size: many
d_call: .
v_call: TRBV6-1
cdr3_aa: CASSPMGDTQYF
cdr3_nt: TGTGCCAGCAGTCCGATGGGAGATACGCAGTATTTT

j_call: TRBJ2-7
clone_size: .
d_call: TRBD1
v_call: TRBV9
cdr3_aa: CASSVAGQLSSYEQYF
cdr3_nt: TGTGCCAGCAGCGTAGCGGGACAGCTGAGCTCCTACGAGCAGTACTTC

j_call: TRBJ1-2
clone_size: .
d_call: .
v_call: TRBV7-2
cdr3_aa: CASSLGARGFYGYTF
cdr3_nt: TGTGCCAGCAGCTTAGGGGCCCGAGGATTCTATGGCTACACCTTC

j_call: TRBJ2-3
clone_size: many
d_call: .
v_call: TRBV2
cdr3_aa: CASRLGGLEDTQYF
cdr3_nt: TGTGCCAGCAGGCTGGGGGGGCTGGAAGATACGCAGTATTTT

j_call: TRBJ1-2
clone_size: few
d_call: .
v_call: TRBV29-1
cdr3_aa: CSVEDPYYGYTF
cdr3_nt: TGCAGCGTTGAGGACCCTTACTATGGCTACACCTTC

j_call: TRBJ2-6
clone_size: .
d_call: TRBD1
v_call: TRBV20-1
cdr3_aa: CSARDHRGLSGANVLTF
cdr3_nt: TGCAGTGCTAGAGATCACAGGGGGCTGAGTGGGGCCAACGTCCTGACTTTC

j_call: TRBJ2-5
clone_size: .
d_call: .
v_call: TRBV20-1
cdr3_aa: CSAVDRLRETQYF
cdr3_nt: TGCAGTGCTGTCGACAGGTTAAGGGAGACCCAGTACTTC

j_call: TRBJ2-3
clone_size: once
d_call: TRBD2
v_call: TRBV12-3/TRBV12-4
cdr3_aa: CASSPPLAGGMTDTQYF
cdr3_nt: TGTGCCAGCAGCCCCCCTCTAGCGGGAGGGATGACAGATACGCAGTATTTT

j_call: TRBJ1-5
clone_size: few
d_call: .
v_call: TRBV6-2/TRBV6-3
cdr3_aa: CASSPRQDGQPQHF
cdr3_nt: TGTGCCAGCAGTCCTCGCCAGGACGGGCAGCCCCAGCATTTT

j_call: TRBJ2-5
clone_size: many
d_call: .
v_call: TRBV11-3
cdr3_aa: CASSGRDGAETQYF
cdr3_nt: TGTGCCAGCAGTGGACGGGACGGCGCAGAGACCCAGTACTTC

j_call: TRBJ2-7
clone_size: .
d_call: .
v_call: TRBV14
cdr3_aa: CASSQGPPPDEQYF
cdr3_nt: TGTGCCAGCAGCCAAGGGCCCCCCCCGGACGAGCAGTACTTC

j_call: TRBJ1-2
clone_size: few
d_call: TRBD1
v_call: TRBV4-2
cdr3_aa: CASSQVQGASYGYTF
cdr3_nt: TGTGCCAGCAGCCAAGTCCAGGGGGCGAGCTATGGCTACACCTTC

j_call: TRBJ1-1
clone_size: .
d_call: TRBD1
v_call: TRBV29-1
cdr3_aa: CSVGTGAPVTEAFF
cdr3_nt: TGCAGCGTGGGGACAGGGGCTCCGGTCACTGAAGCTTTCTTT

j_call: TRBJ2-1
clone_size: few
d_call: TRBD2
v_call: TRBV12-3/TRBV12-4
cdr3_aa: CASSLGNRGLAGVGNEQFF
cdr3_nt: TGTGCCAGCAGTTTAGGAAACAGGGGACTAGCGGGAGTAGGAAATGAGCAGTTCTTC

j_call: TRBJ2-1
clone_size: .
d_call: .
v_call: TRBV5-1
cdr3_aa: CASLDRGRGNMGEQFF
cdr3_nt: TGCGCCAGCCTTGATCGGGGCCGCGGTAATATGGGTGAGCAGTTCTTC

j_call: TRBJ2-7
clone_size: few
d_call: .
v_call: TRBV20-1
cdr3_aa: CSAGTSYEQYF
cdr3_nt: TGCAGCGCCGGGACCTCCTACGAGCAGTACTTC

j_call: TRBJ1-2
clone_size: few
d_call: .
v_call: TRBV30
cdr3_aa: CAWSDSTPGYTF
cdr3_nt: TGTGCCTGGTCGGACAGTACTCCTGGCTACACCTTC

j_call: TRBJ2-1
clone_size: few
d_call: TRBD1
v_call: TRBV19
cdr3_aa: CASSIRQGALNEQFF
cdr3_nt: TGTGCCAGTAGTATTAGACAGGGGGCTTTGAATGAGCAGTTCTTC

j_call: TRBJ2-2
clone_size: .
d_call: .
v_call: TRBV6-1
cdr3_aa: CASSGWVSGELFF
cdr3_nt: TGTGCCAGCAGTGGATGGGTCTCCGGGGAGCTGTTTTTT

j_call: TRBJ1-1
clone_size: .
d_call: .
v_call: TRBV5-1
cdr3_aa: CASRGAGEAFF
cdr3_nt: TGCGCCAGTCGGGGGGCGGGTGAAGCTTTCTTT

j_call: TRBJ2-7
clone_size: .
d_call: .
v_call: TRBV12-5
cdr3_aa: CASGLGLRGDEQYF
cdr3_nt: TGTGCTAGTGGTTTGGGACTCCGCGGGGACGAGCAGTACTTC

j_call: TRBJ2-7
clone_size: few
d_call: .
v_call: TRBV6-2/TRBV6-3
cdr3_aa: CASSSQGRSSYEQYF
cdr3_nt: TGTGCCAGCAGTTCCCAGGGGCGGAGCTCCTACGAGCAGTACTTC

j_call: TRBJ2-3
clone_size: many
d_call: .
v_call: TRBV3-1
cdr3_aa: CASSQEEGHTDTQYF
cdr3_nt: TGTGCCAGCAGCCAAGAGGAGGGACACACAGATACGCAGTATTTT

j_call: TRBJ1-1
clone_size: few
d_call: TRBD1
v_call: TRBV29-1
cdr3_aa: CSVDRGDTEAFF
cdr3_nt: TGCAGCGTGGACAGGGGAGATACTGAAGCTTTCTTT

j_call: TRBJ1-1
clone_size: .
d_call: .
v_call: TRBV20-1
cdr3_aa: CSARDRRQDTSNTEAFF
cdr3_nt: TGCAGTGCTAGAGATCGGCGACAGGATACTTCGAACACTGAAGCTTTCTTT

j_call: TRBJ1-5
clone_size: .
d_call: .
v_call: TRBV6-5
cdr3_aa: CASSYDGNQPQHF
cdr3_nt: TGTGCCAGCAGTTACGACGGCAATCAGCCCCAGCATTTT